This entry features one T cell receptor (beta chain) sequence. Profiling relied on immunoSEQ multiplex PCR, and the TCRdb table lists in-frame clones only, not all of them. The sample records 95,000 to 110,000 clones, approximately 81% being singletons. The ends lost 5 bases at V and 4 bases at J; junction bases unmatched: 6. Germline V lookup: CDR1 SGHTA, CDR2 FQGNSA. This CDR3 region has 15 residues. This record belongs to a study of blood T cell repertoires in COVID-19. About the research overall: T cells, B-cell-depleted T cells, or PBMCs supplied cDNA or gDNA.

The sequencing sample was made of peripheral blood. The V gene is TRBV7-2, the J gene TRBJ2-2; 8 nucleotides agree with TRBD2. This receptor was obtained from a human donor in a cohort sampled during active COVID-19. The CDR3 spells CASSTQSGSTGELFF. The DNA for the CDR3 is TGTGCCAGCAGCACCCAAAGCGGGAGCACCGGGGAGCTGTTTTTT.